Presented here are 26 T cell receptor beta chains from one specimen sequenced in a study of Ad26.COV2.S vaccination and SARS-CoV-2 variants. The treatment: some 20 received Ad26.COV2.S at low or high dose, single or two shots; 5 received placebo; per-sample allocation not given. Collection of the samples took place on day 63 after the first injection of vaccine or placebo. Assay: immunoSEQ multiplex PCR; the TCRdb copy retains only in-frame clones and omits some. The sample lists hundreds of thousands of clones, approximately 88% occurring once. The source material was peripheral blood, sampled in a trial of Ad26.COV2.S vaccine versus placebo. These receptors all come from a person aged 18 to 65 who received the Ad26.COV2.S COVID-19 vaccine or a placebo.

The chain joins TRBV29-1 to TRBJ2-6, with a possible D match to TRBD1 (6 bases). The V and J ends lost 2 bases and 1 base respectively, with 9 bases between them. The length of the CDR3 is 15 residues. Germline-derived CDR1 and CDR2 are SQVTM and ANQGSEA. The CDR3 DNA reads as TGCAGCGTTGAACTGGGGGCATCTGGGGCCAACGTCCTGACTTTC. Translation: CSVELGASGANVLTF.

The chain has TRBV13 and TRBJ2-5; the D gene is possibly TRBD2 (5 bases). The germline V gene encodes CDR1 PRHDT and CDR2 FYEKMQ (reference sequence). The CDR3 totals 16 residues. Deletions cut 3 bases from V and 5 bases from J, with 19 bases between. CDR3 bases: TGTGCCAGCAGCTTTTCGTTGGAGGCGGACGGGGAGACCCAGTACTTC. Its protein is CASSFSLEADGETQYF.

This clone was seen just once. The chain is built from TRBV24-1 and TRBJ2-3; 12 bases fit TRBD2. This CDR3 is built from 17 residues. Germline V CDR1 and CDR2: KGHDR, SFDVKD. V trimming: 3 bases; J trimming: 0 bases; junction bases outside the gene matches: 3. CDR3 protein: CATSDGLAGGSTDTQYF. CDR3 nucleotides: TGTGCCACCAGTGATGGCCTAGCGGGAGGGAGCACAGATACGCAGTATTTT.

As to this clone: Its ends do not fully match the called genes, so a read error is possible. V is TRBV6-5 and J is TRBJ1-1; no firm D call. This CDR3 spans 13 amino acids. Looked up from germline, CDR1 is MNHEY and CDR2 is SVGAGI. Here the CDR3 reads CASSYPEATAAFF. CDR3 nucleotides: TGTGCCAGCAGTTACCCTGAAGCGACTGCAGCTTTCTTT.

This clone was counted a single time. This chain joins TRBV19 and TRBJ1-6; the D is unclear. The CDR3 has 13 residues. Per the germline V gene, CDR1 is LNHDA and CDR2 is SQIVND (reference sequence). The V end was cut by 6 bases, the J end by 9 bases, with 12 bases between. The CDR3, as DNA: TGTGCCAGTAGCCCCACGGTAGCTTCACCCCTCCACTTT. As protein: CASSPTVASPLHF.

This chain joins TRBV30 and TRBJ1-1; tentative D call: TRBD1 (6 bases). CDR3 length: 12 residues. The V end lost 8 bases, the J end lost 0 bases, and 10 bases lay between the germline ends. In germline, CDR1 is GTSNPN, CDR2 SVGIG (reference sequence). The CDR3 loop is CAGGDMNTEAFF. In DNA form, the CDR3 reads TGTGCCGGAGGGGACATGAACACTGAAGCTTTCTTT.

The genes are TRBV27 and TRBJ2-1; 12 bases fit TRBD2. Germline V CDR1 and CDR2: MNHEY, SMNVEV (reference sequence). The length of the CDR3 is 15 residues. With V trimmed by 5 bases and J by 5 bases, 4 bases remained unmatched. The CDR3 DNA reads TGTGCCAGCAGTGTGACTAGCGGGGGCCACAATGAGCAGTTCTTC. Translation: CASSVTSGGHNEQFF.

The chain has TRBV5-5 and TRBJ2-2; TRBD2 might be the D (6 bases). Germline V lookup: CDR1 SGHKS, CDR2 YYEKEE (reference sequence). The CDR3 covers 15 residues. With 4 bases removed from V and 0 bases from J, the gap between germline ends came to 10 bases. For the CDR3, the DNA is TGTGCCAGCAGCGTTAGCGGAGCGAACACCGGGGAGCTGTTTTTT. Its protein product is CASSVSGANTGELFF.

This sequence joins TRBV19 and TRBJ1-3; TRBD1 might be the D (5 bases). Trimming cost V 6 bases and J 2 bases, with 11 bases left between them. This CDR3 is built from 14 residues. CDR1 and CDR2 from the germline V gene are LNHDA and SQIVND (reference sequence). The CDR3 sequence is CASRAGRTGNTIYF. CDR3 coding DNA: TGTGCCAGTAGAGCAGGGCGCACTGGAAACACCATATATTTT.

V and J are TRBV27 and TRBJ2-7, with 9 nucleotides matching TRBD1. This CDR3 comprises 15 residues. Germline CDR1 is MNHEY and CDR2 is SMNVEV (reference sequence). V gave up 4 bases and J gave up 3 bases; unmatched junction bases: 7. The CDR3 region is CASSSGTGQIYEQYF. The CDR3, as DNA: TGTGCCAGCAGTTCAGGGACAGGGCAGATCTACGAGCAGTACTTC.

This rearrangement joins TRBV18 to TRBJ1-3; D remains ambiguous. The V gene lost 3 bases and the J gene lost 9 bases, with 9 bases spanning the gap. The CDR3 spans 12 residues. CDR1 is KGHSH, CDR2 LQKENI, per germline. CDR3 coding DNA: TGTGCCAGCTCACCGTACCTTGGCACCATATATTTT. Translating it yields CASSPYLGTIYF.

This chain links TRBV27 with TRBJ1-1; D gene uncertain. Germline-derived CDR1 and CDR2 are MNHEY and SMNVEV (reference sequence). Between the trimmed V and J ends, which lost 6 bases and 0 bases, there was a span of 11 bases. The CDR3 extends over 14 amino acids. The CDR3 DNA is TGTGCCAGCAGGAGGGCAGTCATGAACACTGAAGCTTTCTTT. This gives the protein CASRRAVMNTEAFF.

The rearrangement uses TRBV7-9 and TRBJ2-5; D gene unclear. V was cut by 5 bases and J by 5 bases, with 15 bases left in between. The CDR3 totals 14 residues. The germline CDR1 and CDR2 sequences are SEHNR and FQNEAQ (reference sequence). The CDR3 reads CASSPLGLGETQYF. CDR3 in DNA: TGTGCCAGCAGCCCTTTGGGCCTCGGGGAGACCCAGTACTTC. The full variable domain, in which reference TRBV7-9 and TRBJ2-5 provide the parts outside the CDR3, is DTGVSQNPRHKITKRGQNVTFRCDPISEHNRLYWYRQTLGQGPEFLTYFQNEAQLEKSRLLSDRFSAERPKGSFSTLEIQRTEQGDSAMYLCASSPLGLGETQYFGPGTRLLVL.

This clone has just one count. J is TRBJ2-1 and V is TRBV12-5, with a possible D match to TRBD1 (6 bases). Germline CDR1 LGHNT, CDR2 FRNRAP. Trimming took 5 bases from V and 4 from J, leaving 18 bases between them. The CDR3 consists of 16 residues. This CDR3 reads CASGLLNRDLYNEQFF. CDR3 bases: TGTGCTAGTGGTCTATTAAACAGGGACCTTTACAATGAGCAGTTCTTC.

In its sample, this clone was seen a few times. The chain carries TRBV10-3 and TRBJ2-7; TRBD1 matches 7 bases. Looked up from germline, CDR1 is ENHRY and CDR2 is SYGVKD. The V gene end was trimmed by 10 bases and the J gene end by 5 bases; junction bases not matched to a gene: 11. The CDR3 is made up of 13 amino acids. The CDR3 bases are TGTGCCACCCACCCCGGGACAGCCAACGAGCAGTACTTC. This translates into CATHPGTANEQYF.

This clone was counted between two and nine times. This chain uses TRBV4-3 with TRBJ2-7; D is unresolved. Germline CDR1 is LGHNA and CDR2 is YSLEER. The CDR3 is 13 amino acids. V lost 0 bases and J lost 7, with 10 bases in between. DNA of the CDR3: TGCGCCAGCAGCCAAGAGCTGGCGGATGAGCAGTACTTC. Its protein product is CASSQELADEQYF.

The CDR3 spells CASSPLTGTYEQYF. CDR3 nucleotide sequence: TGTGCCAGCAGTCCCCTGACGGGGACGTACGAGCAGTACTTC. This rearrangement joins TRBV27 to TRBJ2-7; D tentatively reads TRBD1 or TRBD2 (5 bases each). The V and J ends lost 5 bases and 4 bases respectively, with 15 bases between them. This CDR3 is built from 14 residues. Germline V gene data show CDR1 as MNHEY and CDR2 as SMNVEV (reference sequence).

This rearrangement joins TRBV20-1 to TRBJ2-1; D not resolved. V was pared by 3 bases and J by 2 bases, with 8 bases between. Germline V CDR1 and CDR2: DFQATT, SNEGSKA (reference sequence). The CDR3 has 13 amino acids. In DNA, the CDR3 is TGCAGTGCTAGTCAGGATCCCTACAATGAGCAGTTCTTC. This encodes CSASQDPYNEQFF.

The J gene is TRBJ2-3, the V gene TRBV11-3; D not resolved. V was trimmed by 3 bases and J by 1 base, leaving 8 bases between them. This CDR3 contains 14 residues. Per germline, CDR1 SGHNT and CDR2 YENEEA. The CDR3, as DNA: TGTGCCAGCAGCTTTAGTGGGGGCACAGATACGCAGTATTTT. This sequence encodes CASSFSGGTDTQYF.

The rearrangement uses TRBV7-8 and TRBJ1-5; D gene uncertain. Germline V gene sequence: CDR1 SGHVS, CDR2 FQNEAQ. V was clipped by 5 bases and J by 1 base, with 15 bases between them. This CDR3 contains 16 residues. CDR3 nucleotides: TGTGCCAGCAGCCCCCCGGGCCTGGGGAGCAATCAGCCCCAGCATTTT. It translates to CASSPPGLGSNQPQHF.

As regards this clone: Germline and junction disagree at one end, which may indicate a read error. The rearrangement uses TRBV6-6 and TRBJ1-5; D is ambiguous. The CDR3 extends over 14 amino acids. Germline-derived CDR1 and CDR2 are MNHNY and SVGAGI (reference sequence). The CDR3 spells CASSLDGGNQPQHF. CDR3 DNA: TGTGCCAGCAGCCTCGACGGCGGCAACCAGCCCCAGCATTTT.

CDR3 coding DNA: TGCGCCAGCAGCCCCGGACAGCCCCACGAGACCCAGTACTTC. Translated, it gives CASSPGQPHETQYF. J is TRBJ2-5 and V is TRBV4-3, with a weak D call TRBD1 (6 bases). Germline V gene sequence: CDR1 LGHNA, CDR2 YSLEER. Deletions cut 4 bases from V and 5 bases from J, with 14 bases between. The length of the CDR3 is 14 residues.

The rearrangement links TRBV13 to TRBJ2-7, with D perhaps matching TRBD1 (6 bases). Trimming removed 5 bases from V and 2 bases from J, with 13 bases in between. CDR1 is PRHDT, CDR2 FYEKMQ, per germline (reference sequence). This CDR3 is built from 14 residues. CDR3 loop: CASSITGTAYEQYF. CDR3 nucleotide sequence: TGTGCCAGCAGCATCACAGGGACCGCCTACGAGCAGTACTTC.

The rearrangement uses TRBV25-1 and TRBJ2-3; D unresolved. V was pared by 1 base and J by 2 bases, with 7 bases between. Germline values: CDR1 MGHDK, CDR2 SYGVNS. The CDR3 contains 14 residues. The CDR3 here is CASSEFVLTDTQYF. The CDR3 nucleotides are TGTGCCAGCAGTGAATTTGTACTCACAGATACGCAGTATTTT.

The J gene is TRBJ2-4, the V gene TRBV5-1; the D gene is possibly TRBD2 (6 bases). The CDR3 length is 15 residues. CDR1 is SGHRS, CDR2 YFSETQ, per germline. Trimming cost V 0 bases and J 3 bases, with 10 bases left between them. DNA of the CDR3: TGCGCCAGCAGCTTGGAGGGCGGGGACAAAAACATTCAGTACTTC. Translating gives CASSLEGGDKNIQYF. Full variable domain (rest looked up from reference TRBV5-1 and TRBJ2-4): KAGVTQTPRYLIKTRGQQVTLSCSPISGHRSVSWYQQTPGQGLQFLFEYFSETQRNKGNFPGRFSGRQFSNSRSEMNVSTLELGDSALYLCASSLEGGDKNIQYFGAGTRLSVL.

This clone was seen many times. The sample carries other DNA sequences with the same CDR3. This chain connects TRBV3-1 (or the pseudogene TRBV3-2) to TRBJ1-3; D gene uncertain. The CDR3 has 12 residues. V was pared by 1 base and J by 7 bases, with 5 bases between. The V gene's germline CDR1 is LGHDT and CDR2 YNNKEL (reference sequence). Written as DNA, the CDR3 is TGTGCCAGCAGCCAAGCCGGGAACACCATATATTTT. As protein: CASSQAGNTIYF.